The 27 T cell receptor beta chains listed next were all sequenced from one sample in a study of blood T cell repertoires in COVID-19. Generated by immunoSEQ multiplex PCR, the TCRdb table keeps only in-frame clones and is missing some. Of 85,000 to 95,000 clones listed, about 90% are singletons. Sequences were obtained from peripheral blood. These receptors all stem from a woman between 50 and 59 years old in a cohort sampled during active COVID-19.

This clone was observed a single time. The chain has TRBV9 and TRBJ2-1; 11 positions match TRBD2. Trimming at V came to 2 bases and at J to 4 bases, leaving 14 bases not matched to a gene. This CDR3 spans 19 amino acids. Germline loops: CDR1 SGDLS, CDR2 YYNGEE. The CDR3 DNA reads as TGTGCCAGCAGCGTGGGCCCCCTAATAGCGGGGGGGGGATACAATGAGCAGTTCTTC. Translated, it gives CASSVGPLIAGGGYNEQFF.

CDR3 DNA: TGTGCCAGCTCACCACAATTAACAGGGTCCGGAACAGATACGCAGTATTTT. This sequence encodes CASSPQLTGSGTDTQYF. This rearrangement joins TRBV18 to TRBJ2-3; a possible D gene is TRBD1 (6 bases). This CDR3 comprises 17 residues. V gave up 1 base and J gave up 3 bases, with 17 bases separating them. The germline CDR1 and CDR2 sequences are KGHSH and LQKENI.

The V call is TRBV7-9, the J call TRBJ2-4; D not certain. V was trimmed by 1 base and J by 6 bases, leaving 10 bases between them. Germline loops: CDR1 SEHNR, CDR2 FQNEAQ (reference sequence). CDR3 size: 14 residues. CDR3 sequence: CASSLDLNRNIQYF. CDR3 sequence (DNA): TGTGCCAGCAGCTTAGATTTGAATAGAAACATTCAGTACTTC.

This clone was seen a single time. The CDR3: CASRSSGPGGREKLFF. CDR3 in DNA: TGTGCCAGTAGGTCGTCGGGACCAGGGGGCAGAGAAAAACTGTTTTTT. The chain combines TRBV19 with TRBJ1-4; 8 positions match TRBD1. The CDR3 runs to 16 residues. Germline V gene sequence: CDR1 LNHDA, CDR2 SQIVND (reference sequence). The V and J ends lost 6 bases and 8 bases, in that order; junction bases with no gene match: 14.

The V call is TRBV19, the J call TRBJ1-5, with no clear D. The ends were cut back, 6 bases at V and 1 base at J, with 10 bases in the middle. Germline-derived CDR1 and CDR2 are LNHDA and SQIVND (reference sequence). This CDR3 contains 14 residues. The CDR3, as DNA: TGTGCCAGTAGCGGTGGAGGGAGCAATCAGCCCCAGCATTTT. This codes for CASSGGGSNQPQHF. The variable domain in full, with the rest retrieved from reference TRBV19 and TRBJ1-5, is DGGITQSPKYLFRKEGQNVTLSCEQNLNHDAMYWYRQDPGQGLRLIYYSQIVNDFQKGDIAEGYSVSREKKESFPLTVTSAQKNPTAFYLCASSGGGSNQPQHFGDGTRLSIL.

Here the CDR3 DNA reads TGTGCCAGCAGTTACAGGCGGGCCGGCTATGGCTACACCTTC. As protein: CASSYRRAGYGYTF. The chain links TRBV6-5 to TRBJ1-2, with no clear D. The CDR3 has 14 amino acids. The V and J ends lost 2 bases and 4 bases respectively, with 11 bases between them. Germline CDR1 and CDR2: MNHEY and SVGAGI.

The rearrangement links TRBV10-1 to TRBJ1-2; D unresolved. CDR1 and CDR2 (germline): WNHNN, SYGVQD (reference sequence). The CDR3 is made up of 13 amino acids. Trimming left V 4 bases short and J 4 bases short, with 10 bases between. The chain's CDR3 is CASSAEYGYGYTF. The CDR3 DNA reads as TGCGCCAGCAGTGCGGAGTACGGCTATGGCTACACCTTC.

The CDR3 spells CASYGTSNYGYTF. CDR3 DNA: TGTGCCAGCTACGGGACAAGCAACTATGGCTACACCTTC. The chain has TRBV19 and TRBJ1-2; possibly TRBD1 for D (6 bases). Per germline, CDR1 LNHDA and CDR2 SQIVND (reference sequence). This CDR3 has 13 residues. Trimming stripped 9 bases from V and 2 bases from J, with 13 bases between.

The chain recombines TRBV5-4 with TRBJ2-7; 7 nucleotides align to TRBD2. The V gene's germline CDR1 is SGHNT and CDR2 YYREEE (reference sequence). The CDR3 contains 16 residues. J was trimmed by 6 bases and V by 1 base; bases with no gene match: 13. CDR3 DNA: TGTGCCAGCAGCTTGCGACGTGGGGGGGGTGGCGGCGAGCAGTACTTC. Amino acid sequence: CASSLRRGGGGGEQYF.

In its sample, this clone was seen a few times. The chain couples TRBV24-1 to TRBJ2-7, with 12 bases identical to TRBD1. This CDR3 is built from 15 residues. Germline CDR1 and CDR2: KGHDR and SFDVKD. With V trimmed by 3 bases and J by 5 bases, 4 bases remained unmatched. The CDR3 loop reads CATSDPGTGGNEQYF. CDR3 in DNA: TGTGCCACCAGTGATCCCGGGACAGGGGGCAACGAGCAGTACTTC.

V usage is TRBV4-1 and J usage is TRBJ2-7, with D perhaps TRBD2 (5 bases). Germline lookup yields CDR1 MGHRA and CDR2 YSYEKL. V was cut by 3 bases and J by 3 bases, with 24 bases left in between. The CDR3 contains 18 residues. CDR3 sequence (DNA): TGCGCCAGCAGCCAGGAGACGTCCGGGGTAGCATTCGTCTACGAGCAGTACTTC. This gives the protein CASSQETSGVAFVYEQYF.

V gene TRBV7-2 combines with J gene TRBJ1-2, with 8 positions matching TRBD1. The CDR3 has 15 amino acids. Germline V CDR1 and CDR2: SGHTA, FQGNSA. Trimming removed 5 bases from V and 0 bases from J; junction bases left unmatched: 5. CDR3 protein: CASSPGGSPNYGYTF. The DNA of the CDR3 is TGTGCCAGCAGCCCAGGGGGCTCCCCTAACTATGGCTACACCTTC.

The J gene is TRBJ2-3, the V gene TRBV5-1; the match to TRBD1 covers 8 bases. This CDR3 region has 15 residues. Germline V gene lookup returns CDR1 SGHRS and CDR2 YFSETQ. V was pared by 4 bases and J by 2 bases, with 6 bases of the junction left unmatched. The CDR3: CASSAGQGYTDTQYF. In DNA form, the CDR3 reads TGCGCCAGCAGCGCCGGACAGGGCTACACAGATACGCAGTATTTT.

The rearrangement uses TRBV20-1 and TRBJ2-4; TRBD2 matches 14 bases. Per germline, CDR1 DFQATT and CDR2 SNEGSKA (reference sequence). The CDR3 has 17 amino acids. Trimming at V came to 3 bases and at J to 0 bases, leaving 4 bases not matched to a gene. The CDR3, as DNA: TGCAGTGCTAGTGGGACTAGCGGGAGTCTAGCCAAAAACATTCAGTACTTC. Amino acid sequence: CSASGTSGSLAKNIQYF.

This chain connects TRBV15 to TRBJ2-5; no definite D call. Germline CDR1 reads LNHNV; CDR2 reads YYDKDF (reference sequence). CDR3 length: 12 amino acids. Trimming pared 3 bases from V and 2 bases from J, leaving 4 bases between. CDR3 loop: CATSRAQETQYF. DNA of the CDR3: TGTGCCACCAGCAGGGCTCAAGAGACCCAGTACTTC.

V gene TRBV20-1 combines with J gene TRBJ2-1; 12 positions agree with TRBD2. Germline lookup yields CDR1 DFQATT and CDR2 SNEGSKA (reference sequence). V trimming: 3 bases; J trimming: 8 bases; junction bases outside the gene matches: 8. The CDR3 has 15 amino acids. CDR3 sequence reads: CSASGLAGKVYEQFF. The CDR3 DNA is TGCAGTGCTAGTGGACTAGCGGGGAAGGTATATGAGCAGTTCTTC.

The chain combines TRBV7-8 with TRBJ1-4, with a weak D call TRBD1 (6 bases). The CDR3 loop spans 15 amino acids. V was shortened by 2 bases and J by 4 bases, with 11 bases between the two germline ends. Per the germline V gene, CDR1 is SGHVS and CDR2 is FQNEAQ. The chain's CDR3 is CASSLSGRGNEKLFF. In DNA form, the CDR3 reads TGTGCCAGCAGCTTAAGTGGCAGGGGTAATGAAAAACTGTTTTTT. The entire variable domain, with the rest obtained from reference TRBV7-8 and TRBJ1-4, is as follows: GAGVSQSPRYKVAKRGQDVALRCDPISGHVSLFWYQQALGQGPEFLTYFQNEAQLDKSGLPSDRFFAERPEGSVSTLKIQRTQQEDSAVYLCASSLSGRGNEKLFFGSGTQLSVL.

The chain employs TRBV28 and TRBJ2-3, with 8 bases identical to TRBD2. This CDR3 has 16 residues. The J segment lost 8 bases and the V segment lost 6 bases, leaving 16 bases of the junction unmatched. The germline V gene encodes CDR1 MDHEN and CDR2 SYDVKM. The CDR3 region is CASSLRGGGSLGTQYF. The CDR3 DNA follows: TGTGCCAGCAGCCTCCGGGGGGGCGGGAGCCTAGGTACGCAGTATTTT.

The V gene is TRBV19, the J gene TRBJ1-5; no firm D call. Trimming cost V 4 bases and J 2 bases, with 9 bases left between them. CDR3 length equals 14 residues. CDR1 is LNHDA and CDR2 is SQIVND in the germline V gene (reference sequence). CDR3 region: CASSSSRGNQPQHF. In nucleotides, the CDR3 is TGTGCCAGTAGTAGCAGTCGGGGCAATCAGCCCCAGCATTTT. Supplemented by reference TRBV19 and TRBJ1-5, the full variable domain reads DGGITQSPKYLFRKEGQNVTLSCEQNLNHDAMYWYRQDPGQGLRLIYYSQIVNDFQKGDIAEGYSVSREKKESFPLTVTSAQKNPTAFYLCASSSSRGNQPQHFGDGTRLSIL.

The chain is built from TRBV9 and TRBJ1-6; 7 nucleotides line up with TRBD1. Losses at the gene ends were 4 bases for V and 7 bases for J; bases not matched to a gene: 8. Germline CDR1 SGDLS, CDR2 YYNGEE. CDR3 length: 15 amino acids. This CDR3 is CASSLRQGRNSPLHF. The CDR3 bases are TGTGCCAGCAGCCTCCGACAGGGTAGGAATTCACCCCTCCACTTT.

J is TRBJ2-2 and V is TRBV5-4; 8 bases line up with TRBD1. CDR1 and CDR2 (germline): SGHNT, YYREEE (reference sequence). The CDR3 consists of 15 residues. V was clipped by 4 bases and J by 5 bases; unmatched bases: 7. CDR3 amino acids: CASSRGTGGTGELFF. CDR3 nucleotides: TGTGCCAGCAGCCGCGGGACAGGTGGAACCGGGGAGCTGTTTTTT.

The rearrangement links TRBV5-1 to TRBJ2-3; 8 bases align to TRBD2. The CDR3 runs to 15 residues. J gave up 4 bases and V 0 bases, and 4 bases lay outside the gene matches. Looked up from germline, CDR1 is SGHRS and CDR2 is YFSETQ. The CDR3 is CASSLVPGGADTQYF. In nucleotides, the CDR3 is TGCGCCAGCAGCTTGGTCCCGGGGGGGGCAGATACGCAGTATTTT.

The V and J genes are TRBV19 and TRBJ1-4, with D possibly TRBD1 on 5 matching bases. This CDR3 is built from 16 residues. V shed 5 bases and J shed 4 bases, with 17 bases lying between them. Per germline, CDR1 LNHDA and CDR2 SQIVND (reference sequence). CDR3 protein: CASSSAKQGINEKLFF. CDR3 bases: TGTGCCAGTAGTTCGGCGAAGCAGGGAATTAATGAAAAACTGTTTTTT.

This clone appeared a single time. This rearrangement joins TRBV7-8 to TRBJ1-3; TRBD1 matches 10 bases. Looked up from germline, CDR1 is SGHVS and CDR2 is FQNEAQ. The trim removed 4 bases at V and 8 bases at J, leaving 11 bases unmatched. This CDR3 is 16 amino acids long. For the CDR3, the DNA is TGTGCCAGCAGCTCGAGGACAGGGGGAGACGGAGACACCATATATTTT. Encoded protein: CASSSRTGGDGDTIYF.

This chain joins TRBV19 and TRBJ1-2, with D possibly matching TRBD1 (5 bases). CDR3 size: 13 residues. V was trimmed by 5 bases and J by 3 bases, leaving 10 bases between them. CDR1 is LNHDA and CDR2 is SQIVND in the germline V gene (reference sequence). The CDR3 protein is CASSFMTDYGYTF. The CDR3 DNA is TGTGCCAGTAGTTTCATGACAGACTATGGCTACACCTTC. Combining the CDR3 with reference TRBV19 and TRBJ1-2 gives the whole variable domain DGGITQSPKYLFRKEGQNVTLSCEQNLNHDAMYWYRQDPGQGLRLIYYSQIVNDFQKGDIAEGYSVSREKKESFPLTVTSAQKNPTAFYLCASSFMTDYGYTFGSGTRLTVV.

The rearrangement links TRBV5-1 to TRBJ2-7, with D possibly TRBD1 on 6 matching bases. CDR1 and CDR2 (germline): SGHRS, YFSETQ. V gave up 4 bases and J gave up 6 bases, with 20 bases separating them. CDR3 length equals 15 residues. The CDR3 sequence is CASSTGQRARGEQYF. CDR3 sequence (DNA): TGCGCCAGCAGCACGGGACAAAGGGCGAGAGGCGAGCAGTACTTC. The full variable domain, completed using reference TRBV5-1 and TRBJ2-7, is KAGVTQTPRYLIKTRGQQVTLSCSPISGHRSVSWYQQTPGQGLQFLFEYFSETQRNKGNFPGRFSGRQFSNSRSEMNVSTLELGDSALYLCASSTGQRARGEQYFGPGTRLTVT.

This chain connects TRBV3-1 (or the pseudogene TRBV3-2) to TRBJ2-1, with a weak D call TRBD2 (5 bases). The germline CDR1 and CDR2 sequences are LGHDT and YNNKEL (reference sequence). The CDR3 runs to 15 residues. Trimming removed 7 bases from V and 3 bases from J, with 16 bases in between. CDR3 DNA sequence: TGTGCCAGCAACCCGAGGGCGGAGGACTACAATGAGCAGTTCTTC. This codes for CASNPRAEDYNEQFF.